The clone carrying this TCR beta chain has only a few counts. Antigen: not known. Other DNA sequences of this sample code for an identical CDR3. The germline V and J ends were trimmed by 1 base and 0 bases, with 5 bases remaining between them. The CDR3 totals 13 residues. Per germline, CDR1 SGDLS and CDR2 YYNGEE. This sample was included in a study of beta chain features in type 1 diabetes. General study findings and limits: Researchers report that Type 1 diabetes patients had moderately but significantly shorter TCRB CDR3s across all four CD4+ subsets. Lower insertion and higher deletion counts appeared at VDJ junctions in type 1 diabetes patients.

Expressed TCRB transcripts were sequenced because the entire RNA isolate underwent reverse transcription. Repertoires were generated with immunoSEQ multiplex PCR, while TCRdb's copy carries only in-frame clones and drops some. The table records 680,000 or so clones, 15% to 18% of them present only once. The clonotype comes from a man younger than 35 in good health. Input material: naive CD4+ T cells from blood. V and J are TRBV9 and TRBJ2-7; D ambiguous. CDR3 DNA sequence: TGTGCCAGCAGCGTAACCGCCTCCTACGAGCAGTACTTC. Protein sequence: CASSVTASYEQYF.